This TCR beta chain was sequenced in a study of CD8 T cells in ankylosing spondylitis. Germline CDR1 and CDR2: LGHDT and YNNKEL (reference sequence). The CDR3 spans 12 residues. V was clipped by 1 base and J by 2 bases, with 0 bases between them. For TCR beta, libraries came from quantitative 5'-RACE with molecular barcodes. TCRdb reanalysed the 5' RACE reads using MiXCR and keeps one entry per CDR3 protein. The sample records over 25,000 distinct CDR3 sequences, 7.9% being singletons. Study-wide results and limits: The study looked at matched synovial fluid samples from ankylosing spondylitis patients. Disease-linked clones were reported to be significantly enriched there. Those disease-linked clones were CD8+; they were also relatively rare in peripheral blood. In reactive arthritis synovial fluid and blood, some motif variants had been reported before.

There are a few counts of this clonotype. Its antigen is unknown. The chain has TRBV3-1 and TRBJ1-3; D call uncertain. Material: blood. The TCR comes from a male donor with ankylosing spondylitis or in good health (not recorded which). In DNA form, the CDR3 reads TGTGCCAGCAGCCAAGCTGGAAACACCATATATTTT. This encodes CASSQAGNTIYF.